This passage covers 23 T cell receptor beta chains from one sample sequenced in a study of cytomegalovirus exposure and HLA in healthy donors. Vbeta (60) and Jbeta (13) primers were used in the PCR. TCRdb's copy holds only in-frame clones and misses some; the assay was immunoSEQ multiplex PCR. The sample lists under 130,000 clones; roughly 76% were seen once. The sample comprised PBMCs. The receptors derive from a man aged 25-45 years in good health and CMV-seropositive.

J is TRBJ1-6 and V is TRBV19; possibly TRBD1 for D (5 bases). With 11 bases removed from V and 10 bases from J, the gap between germline ends came to 21 bases. CDR3 length equals 14 residues. Germline assignment: CDR1 LNHDA and CDR2 SQIVND (reference sequence). DNA of the CDR3: TGTGCCGCACGTGCTGAGCAGGGTAAATCACCCCTCCACTTT. Translation: CAARAEQGKSPLHF.

The chain is built from TRBV5-1 and TRBJ1-6; 8 positions match TRBD1. The CDR3 contains 14 residues. The germline gives CDR1 SGHRS, CDR2 YFSETQ. Trimming took 3 bases from V and 10 from J; bases not matched to a gene: 6. The CDR3 protein is CASSSGQGHSPLHF. The CDR3 DNA sequence: TGCGCCAGCAGCTCTGGACAGGGACACTCACCCCTCCACTTT.

This rearrangement joins TRBV5-4 to TRBJ2-3; a possible D gene is TRBD1 (5 bases). The ends were cut back, 5 bases at V and 1 base at J, with 8 bases in the middle. The CDR3 runs 13 residues. The germline CDR1 and CDR2 sequences are SGHNT and YYREEE (reference sequence). The CDR3 protein is CASRGPGTDTQYF. In DNA, the CDR3 is TGTGCCAGCAGGGGGCCCGGCACAGATACGCAGTATTTT.

The chain has TRBV6-4 and TRBJ2-3, with D hard to call. The CDR3 runs to 14 residues. Deletions cut 2 bases from V and 1 base from J, with 7 bases between. Germline CDR1 and CDR2: MRHNA and SNTAGT. The CDR3 nucleotides read TGTGCCAGCAGTGACGGGCAGGGCACAGATACGCAGTATTTT. This translates into CASSDGQGTDTQYF.

J is TRBJ1-2 and V is TRBV5-4, with a weak D call TRBD1 (6 bases). Between the trimmed V and J ends, which lost 4 bases and 2 bases, there was a span of 9 bases. Germline CDR1 and CDR2: SGHNT and YYREEE (reference sequence). The CDR3 is 13 residues long. CDR3 sequence (DNA): TGTGCCAGCAGCGTCACAGGGAACTATGGCTACACCTTC. It codes for CASSVTGNYGYTF.

V usage is TRBV5-6 and J usage is TRBJ2-5; TRBD2 might be the D (7 bases). The DNA end lines up better with TRBJ2-7; the J call may be wrong. From germline, CDR1 is SGHDT and CDR2 YYEEEE. This CDR3 contains 15 residues. As DNA, the CDR3 is TGTGCCAGCAGCTTGGAAGGTGGGGGGGCTTACGAGCAGTACTTC. It codes for CASSLEGGGAYEQYF.

This chain connects TRBV7-6 to TRBJ2-5; D ambiguous. Germline CDR1 SGHVS, CDR2 FNYEAQ. The ends were cut back, 0 bases at V and 5 bases at J, with 10 bases in the middle. This CDR3 has 14 residues. CDR3 region: CASSLAGLRETQYF. CDR3 bases: TGTGCCAGCAGCTTAGCCGGGTTACGGGAGACCCAGTACTTC.

V is TRBV27 and J is TRBJ1-6, with D possibly being TRBD1 (5 bases). Per the germline V gene, CDR1 is MNHEY and CDR2 is SMNVEV (reference sequence). The CDR3 contains 15 residues. V gave up 4 bases and J gave up 9 bases, with 16 bases separating them. In DNA, the CDR3 is TGTGCCAGCAGTTCCGGAGACAGAATTATTTCACCCCTCCACTTT. It codes for CASSSGDRIISPLHF.

The chain joins TRBV4-2 to TRBJ2-5; a weak D match, TRBD2 (5 bases). Germline values: CDR1 LGHNA, CDR2 YNFKEQ. The CDR3 extends over 12 amino acids. V was cut by 5 bases and J by 9 bases, with 13 bases left in between. As DNA, the CDR3 is TGTGCCAGCAGCGGCCGCTCCGGGGCCCAGTACTTC. The encoded protein is CASSGRSGAQYF.

The J gene is TRBJ1-2, the V gene TRBV5-1; D remains unclear. V was clipped by 1 base and J by 2 bases, with 6 bases between them. The CDR3 contains 13 residues. The germline CDR1 and CDR2 sequences are SGHRS and YFSETQ. The CDR3 here is CASSLYQNYGYTF. In DNA form, the CDR3 reads TGCGCCAGCAGCTTGTACCAGAACTATGGCTACACCTTC.

The genes are TRBV6-5 and TRBJ2-3, with D possibly being TRBD2 (6 bases). CDR3 length: 14 amino acids. Germline values: CDR1 MNHEY, CDR2 SVGAGI. Trimming took off 2 bases at V and 3 bases at J, with 9 bases between the two ends. The CDR3 loop reads CASSYRRGTDTQYF. CDR3 in DNA: TGTGCCAGCAGTTACCGGAGGGGAACAGATACGCAGTATTTT.

For the CDR3, the DNA is TGTGCCAGCAGTAGCGGGGGGGCAGTCAATGAGCAGTTCTTC. As protein: CASSSGGAVNEQFF. The chain carries TRBV6-6 and TRBJ2-1; TRBD2 matches 10 bases. The J segment lost 6 bases and the V segment lost 5 bases, leaving 4 bases of the junction unmatched. Looked up from germline, CDR1 is MNHNY and CDR2 is SVGAGI (reference sequence). The CDR3 loop spans 14 amino acids.

This clone showed up just once. The chain's CDR3 is CASSTQQGTEAFF. In DNA, the CDR3 is TGTGCCAGCAGCACGCAACAGGGGACTGAAGCTTTCTTT. The chain carries TRBV7-2 and TRBJ1-1; 7 bases line up with TRBD1. CDR1 SGHTA and CDR2 FQGNSA come from the germline V gene. V lost 5 bases and J lost 5; bases outside the gene matches: 5. The CDR3 runs to 13 residues.

The V gene is TRBV11-2, the J gene TRBJ1-2, with a possible D match to TRBD1 (5 bases). CDR3 size: 15 residues. Trimming removed 0 bases from V and 3 bases from J, with 11 bases in between. CDR1 is SGHAT, CDR2 FQNNGV, per germline. The CDR3 DNA follows: TGTGCCAGCAGCTTAGATCGGCTACAGGACTATGGCTACACCTTC. Its protein is CASSLDRLQDYGYTF.

The chain recombines TRBV28 with TRBJ1-5, with TRBD1 as a possible D gene (5 bases). Looked up from germline, CDR1 is MDHEN and CDR2 is SYDVKM. Trimming left V 3 bases short and J 0 bases short, with 12 bases between. The CDR3 is 16 amino acids. The CDR3 DNA reads as TGTGCCAGCAGTTTCTCCGCCAGGGTTAGCAATCAGCCCCAGCATTTT. Its translation: CASSFSARVSNQPQHF.

The chain uses TRBV5-6 and TRBJ1-6; 7 bases match TRBD1. The J segment lost 14 bases and the V segment lost 4 bases, leaving 18 bases of the junction unmatched. The CDR3 contains 16 residues. Germline V lookup: CDR1 SGHDT, CDR2 YYEEEE. Here the CDR3 reads CASSLPGQAPHGTLHF. DNA of the CDR3: TGTGCCAGCAGCCTACCCGGACAGGCCCCACATGGCACCCTCCACTTT.

The chain carries TRBV11-2 and TRBJ1-5; D gene uncertain. CDR1 is SGHAT, CDR2 FQNNGV, per germline. The V end lost 3 bases, the J end lost 4 bases, and 7 bases lay between the germline ends. CDR3 length equals 13 residues. The CDR3 nucleotides are TGTGCCAGCAGCTTGTCGCGGAATCAGCCCCAGCATTTT. Amino acids: CASSLSRNQPQHF.

The rearrangement links TRBV6-5 to TRBJ2-2; D gene unclear. Germline lookup yields CDR1 MNHEY and CDR2 SVGAGI. The CDR3 sequence is 16 residues long. V lost 2 bases to trimming and J lost 0 bases, with 10 bases between them. This CDR3 reads CASSYGAPTNTGELFF. The DNA for the CDR3 is TGTGCCAGCAGTTACGGAGCGCCCACGAACACCGGGGAGCTGTTTTTT.

V usage is TRBV30 and J usage is TRBJ2-5; 11 bases fit TRBD2. Unmatched junction bases numbered 9, after V lost 5 bases and J lost 7 bases. The CDR3 has 14 residues. Per the germline V gene, CDR1 is GTSNPN and CDR2 is SVGIG (reference sequence). The CDR3, as DNA: TGTGCCTGGGTCCTAGCGGGGGGCCAGGGGACCCAGTACTTC. Protein product: CAWVLAGGQGTQYF.

This chain uses TRBV14 with TRBJ1-2; D not resolved. This CDR3 is built from 13 residues. In germline, CDR1 is SGHDN, CDR2 FVKESK. V was pared by 4 bases and J by 1 base, with 7 bases between. The CDR3 protein is CASSLQLNYGYTF. Here the CDR3 DNA reads TGTGCCAGCAGCCTACAGCTTAACTATGGCTACACCTTC.

This clone came up once. This chain joins TRBV5-1 and TRBJ2-1; TRBD2 matches 9 bases. The J segment lost 4 bases and the V segment lost 4 bases, leaving 9 bases of the junction unmatched. CDR3 size: 16 residues. Germline loops: CDR1 SGHRS, CDR2 YFSETQ. CDR3 bases: TGCGCCAGCAGCCCCAGCGGCGGGGGGGGATACAATGAGCAGTTCTTC. Residues: CASSPSGGGGYNEQFF.

The chain uses TRBV5-1 and TRBJ1-6, with 8 bases that match TRBD1. CDR1 is SGHRS, CDR2 YFSETQ, per germline. V dropped 4 bases and J dropped 11; count of bases not matched to a gene: 8. This CDR3 has 14 residues. CDR3 DNA: TGCGCCAGCAGCGCTGACAGGGGTGGGCCACCCCTCCACTTT. Translating it yields CASSADRGGPPLHF.

The rearrangement joins TRBV18 to TRBJ1-6, with D unclear. Trimming left V 3 bases short and J 9 bases short, with 15 bases between. The CDR3 has 15 amino acids. In germline, CDR1 is KGHSH, CDR2 LQKENI. CDR3 in amino acids: CASSPTGDKASPLHF. The CDR3 nucleotides are TGTGCCAGCTCACCTACCGGGGATAAAGCTTCACCCCTCCACTTT.